A selection of T cell receptor beta chains follows, all from one sample in a study of T cell responses to AZD1222 COVID-19 vaccine. Using immunoSEQ multiplex PCR, the repertoire was profiled, and TCRdb retains in-frame clones only, with some absent. This repertoire shows approximately 50,000 clones, 60% to 80% found once; its top ten account for approximately 5.2%. The source was peripheral blood, collected 28 days after the second AZD1222 dose. The receptors were gathered from an adult who received the AZD1222 COVID-19 vaccine. Each CDR3 is given with its conserved first and last residue. Each record gives: D gene, V gene, clone size, J gene, CDR3 protein, CDR3 DNA. The D gene is left open where the match is weak. Only some rows state a clone size, as once, few, many or a class for expanded clones.

d_gene: .
v_gene: TRBV18
abundance: .
j_gene: TRBJ1-4
CDR3aa: CASSPFVQGTTNEKLFF
CDR3nt: TGTGCCAGCTCACCATTTGTGCAGGGAACAACTAATGAAAAACTGTTTTTT

d_gene: .
v_gene: TRBV3-1/TRBV3-2
abundance: .
j_gene: TRBJ1-6
CDR3aa: CASSQDGAVLYSPLHF
CDR3nt: TGTGCCAGCAGCCAAGATGGGGCAGTTTTATATTCACCCCTCCACTTT

d_gene: .
v_gene: TRBV6-2/TRBV6-3
abundance: .
j_gene: TRBJ2-1
CDR3aa: CASSYRAPLADEQFF
CDR3nt: TGTGCCAGCAGTTACAGGGCTCCCCTTGCCGATGAGCAGTTCTTC

d_gene: .
v_gene: TRBV5-1
abundance: .
j_gene: TRBJ1-3
CDR3aa: CASSLGHMNAGNTIYF
CDR3nt: TGCGCCAGCAGCTTAGGACACATGAACGCTGGAAACACCATATATTTT

d_gene: TRBD2
v_gene: TRBV7-6
abundance: .
j_gene: TRBJ2-5
CDR3aa: CASSPSQSGGTGKTQYF
CDR3nt: TGTGCCAGCAGCCCCTCCCAGAGCGGGGGTACAGGGAAGACCCAGTACTTC

d_gene: .
v_gene: TRBV28
abundance: .
j_gene: TRBJ1-4
CDR3aa: CASSLLGSTNEKLFF
CDR3nt: TGTGCCAGCAGTTTATTGGGGAGTACTAATGAAAAACTGTTTTTT

d_gene: .
v_gene: TRBV11-3
abundance: .
j_gene: TRBJ2-2
CDR3aa: CASSYGNTGELFF
CDR3nt: TGTGCCAGCAGCTACGGGAACACCGGGGAGCTGTTTTTT

d_gene: TRBD1
v_gene: TRBV6-5
abundance: .
j_gene: TRBJ1-2
CDR3aa: CASSPGQGMGYTF
CDR3nt: TGTGCCAGCAGCCCAGGACAGGGGATGGGCTACACCTTC

d_gene: .
v_gene: TRBV28
abundance: .
j_gene: TRBJ2-3
CDR3aa: CASSLSAGSSTDTQYF
CDR3nt: TGTGCCAGCAGTTTATCGGCGGGATCTAGCACAGATACGCAGTATTTT

d_gene: TRBD2
v_gene: TRBV5-6
abundance: .
j_gene: TRBJ2-5
CDR3aa: CASSLRLAGREQETQYF
CDR3nt: TGTGCCAGCAGCTTGAGACTAGCGGGGAGAGAACAAGAGACCCAGTACTTC

d_gene: TRBD1
v_gene: TRBV5-1
abundance: .
j_gene: TRBJ1-2
CDR3aa: CASSLAGQGGYGYTF
CDR3nt: TGCGCCAGCAGCTTGGCCGGGCAGGGGGGCTATGGCTACACCTTC

d_gene: .
v_gene: TRBV28
abundance: few
j_gene: TRBJ2-5
CDR3aa: CASGRVETQYF
CDR3nt: TGTGCCAGCGGAAGGGTAGAGACCCAGTACTTC

d_gene: .
v_gene: TRBV30
abundance: .
j_gene: TRBJ1-2
CDR3aa: CAWGGAGAYGYTF
CDR3nt: TGTGCCTGGGGGGGAGCGGGGGCCTATGGCTACACCTTC

d_gene: .
v_gene: TRBV11-2
abundance: .
j_gene: TRBJ1-1
CDR3aa: CASSLMGAYLQTEAFF
CDR3nt: TGTGCCAGCAGCTTAATGGGTGCTTACCTGCAAACTGAAGCTTTCTTT

d_gene: .
v_gene: TRBV7-9
abundance: few
j_gene: TRBJ2-7
CDR3aa: CASSLGTDSYEQYF
CDR3nt: TGTGCCAGCAGCTTAGGGACAGACTCCTACGAGCAGTACTTC

d_gene: TRBD1
v_gene: TRBV18
abundance: .
j_gene: TRBJ1-1
CDR3aa: CASSPSEVGQAEAFF
CDR3nt: TGTGCCAGCTCACCCAGCGAGGTAGGACAGGCTGAAGCTTTCTTT

d_gene: TRBD1
v_gene: TRBV2
abundance: .
j_gene: TRBJ1-2
CDR3aa: CASTYTIQGTSGYTF
CDR3nt: TGTGCCAGCACCTATACAATACAGGGGACTTCCGGCTACACCTTC

d_gene: .
v_gene: TRBV28
abundance: .
j_gene: TRBJ1-1
CDR3aa: CASSPRSSNTEAFF
CDR3nt: TGTGCCAGCAGCCCCAGATCCTCGAACACTGAAGCTTTCTTT

d_gene: .
v_gene: TRBV18
abundance: .
j_gene: TRBJ2-2
CDR3aa: CASSPSQGGTGELFF
CDR3nt: TGTGCCAGCTCACCAAGCCAGGGCGGCACCGGGGAGCTGTTTTTT

d_gene: TRBD1
v_gene: TRBV2
abundance: few
j_gene: TRBJ1-2
CDR3aa: CASSDTGGWDDGYTF
CDR3nt: TGTGCCAGCAGCGATACAGGGGGGTGGGACGATGGCTACACCTTC

d_gene: .
v_gene: TRBV3-1/TRBV3-2
abundance: .
j_gene: TRBJ1-2
CDR3aa: CASSQTGVSYGYTF
CDR3nt: TGTGCCAGCAGCCAAACCGGGGTGAGCTATGGCTACACCTTC

d_gene: .
v_gene: TRBV6-5
abundance: once
j_gene: TRBJ1-6
CDR3aa: CASDRGGNNSPLHF
CDR3nt: TGTGCCAGCGACCGGGGGGGGAATAATTCACCCCTCCACTTT

d_gene: .
v_gene: TRBV11-2
abundance: .
j_gene: TRBJ1-5
CDR3aa: CASSLAGYSNQPQHF
CDR3nt: TGTGCCAGCAGCTTAGCCGGTTATAGCAATCAGCCCCAGCATTTT

d_gene: .
v_gene: TRBV5-8
abundance: .
j_gene: TRBJ1-1
CDR3aa: CASSLEAAVSEAFF
CDR3nt: TGTGCCAGCAGCTTGGAGGCAGCGGTATCTGAAGCTTTCTTT

d_gene: .
v_gene: TRBV5-8
abundance: .
j_gene: TRBJ1-4
CDR3aa: CASRFGEKLFF
CDR3nt: TGTGCCAGCCGTTTCGGGGAAAAACTGTTTTTT

d_gene: .
v_gene: TRBV6-2/TRBV6-3
abundance: .
j_gene: TRBJ2-6
CDR3aa: CASSYGTPGHLYSGANVLTF
CDR3nt: TGTGCCAGCAGTTACGGGACCCCGGGACACCTTTACTCTGGGGCCAACGTCCTGACTTTC

d_gene: .
v_gene: TRBV5-1
abundance: .
j_gene: TRBJ1-6
CDR3aa: CASSSTYDRSHSPLHF
CDR3nt: TGCGCCAGCAGCTCCACGTACGACAGGAGCCATTCACCCCTCCACTTT

d_gene: .
v_gene: TRBV27
abundance: .
j_gene: TRBJ2-6
CDR3aa: CASRSTGTGANVLTF
CDR3nt: TGTGCCAGCAGATCGACGGGAACTGGGGCCAACGTCCTGACTTTC

d_gene: .
v_gene: TRBV15
abundance: .
j_gene: TRBJ1-6
CDR3aa: CATSRGAQGVDGNSPLHF
CDR3nt: TGTGCCACCAGCAGAGGAGCACAGGGTGTAGACGGTAATTCACCCCTCCACTTT

d_gene: .
v_gene: TRBV3-1/TRBV3-2
abundance: .
j_gene: TRBJ2-5
CDR3aa: CASSQPRGGAYQETQYF
CDR3nt: TGTGCCAGCAGCCAACCCCGAGGGGGAGCTTACCAAGAGACCCAGTACTTC

d_gene: TRBD1
v_gene: TRBV18
abundance: .
j_gene: TRBJ2-7
CDR3aa: CASSPRDRGYEQYF
CDR3nt: TGTGCCAGCTCACCAAGGGACAGGGGCTACGAGCAGTACTTC

d_gene: .
v_gene: TRBV19
abundance: few
j_gene: TRBJ2-7
CDR3aa: CASRDQGRIPYEQYF
CDR3nt: TGTGCCAGTAGGGACCAGGGGCGAATCCCCTACGAGCAGTACTTC

d_gene: TRBD2
v_gene: TRBV20-1
abundance: .
j_gene: TRBJ2-5
CDR3aa: CSASRGGALQETQYF
CDR3nt: TGCAGTGCTAGTCGGGGGGGGGCTCTCCAAGAGACCCAGTACTTC

d_gene: .
v_gene: TRBV5-4
abundance: .
j_gene: TRBJ1-6
CDR3aa: CASSLDRNSPLHF
CDR3nt: TGTGCCAGCAGCTTGGACAGAAATTCACCCCTCCACTTT

d_gene: .
v_gene: TRBV6-5
abundance: .
j_gene: TRBJ2-7
CDR3aa: CASSYSSRFTYEQYF
CDR3nt: TGTGCCAGCAGTTACTCTTCCAGGTTTACCTACGAGCAGTACTTC

d_gene: .
v_gene: TRBV19
abundance: .
j_gene: TRBJ2-6
CDR3aa: CASTHGGTWANVLTF
CDR3nt: TGTGCCAGTACCCATGGGGGGACCTGGGCCAACGTCCTGACTTTC

d_gene: TRBD2
v_gene: TRBV5-1
abundance: .
j_gene: TRBJ2-5
CDR3aa: CASSLAGGPETQYF
CDR3nt: TGCGCCAGCAGCTTAGCGGGGGGGCCGGAGACCCAGTACTTC

d_gene: TRBD1
v_gene: TRBV5-4
abundance: .
j_gene: TRBJ2-7
CDR3aa: CASSPGQGILYEQYF
CDR3nt: TGTGCCAGCAGTCCGGGACAGGGGATTTTGTACGAGCAGTACTTC

d_gene: .
v_gene: TRBV10-1
abundance: .
j_gene: TRBJ2-3
CDR3aa: CATSPGTDTQYF
CDR3nt: TGCGCCACCTCGCCGGGCACAGATACGCAGTATTTT

d_gene: .
v_gene: TRBV6-5
abundance: .
j_gene: TRBJ1-2
CDR3aa: CASSLTGRGNYGYTF
CDR3nt: TGTGCCAGCAGTCTTACAGGGAGAGGAAACTATGGCTACACCTTC

d_gene: TRBD2
v_gene: TRBV5-6
abundance: .
j_gene: TRBJ2-2
CDR3aa: CASSLLAGGPTGELFF
CDR3nt: TGTGCCAGCAGCTTGCTAGCGGGGGGACCCACCGGGGAGCTGTTTTTT

d_gene: .
v_gene: TRBV18
abundance: .
j_gene: TRBJ1-3
CDR3aa: CASSPSADSSGNTIYF
CDR3nt: TGTGCCAGCTCGCCATCCGCCGACAGCTCTGGAAACACCATATATTTT

d_gene: .
v_gene: TRBV5-1
abundance: .
j_gene: TRBJ2-3
CDR3aa: CASSLPGNTDTQYF
CDR3nt: TGCGCCAGCAGCTTGCCGGGGAACACAGATACGCAGTATTTT

d_gene: .
v_gene: TRBV6-2/TRBV6-3
abundance: .
j_gene: TRBJ2-7
CDR3aa: CASSYVGRIGEQYF
CDR3nt: TGTGCCAGCAGTTATGTCGGTCGAATAGGAGAGCAGTACTTC